This TCR beta chain was recorded in a study of blood T cell repertoires in COVID-19. In the study overall: Collection of acute and convalescent COVID-19 samples took place in the United States, Italy and Spain. Sources were T cells, B-cell-depleted T cells, or PBMCs; the material itself was cDNA or gDNA.

The protocol was immunoSEQ multiplex PCR, while the TCRdb copy is restricted to in-frame clones and leaves out a portion. The sample lists approximately 120,000 clones, around 87% seen once, with 18% in the top ten. This clonotype originated in a woman aged 45-65 years who had recovered from COVID-19. Sample: peripheral blood.

The CDR3 loop is CASSPLGSSGNTIYF. DNA of the CDR3: TGCGCCAGCAGCCCCCTCGGGAGCTCTGGAAACACCATATATTTT. The V call is TRBV5-1, the J call TRBJ1-3, with D hard to call. Trimming left V 4 bases short and J 0 bases short, with 11 bases between. The CDR3 runs 15 residues. The germline CDR1 and CDR2 sequences are SGHRS and YFSETQ.